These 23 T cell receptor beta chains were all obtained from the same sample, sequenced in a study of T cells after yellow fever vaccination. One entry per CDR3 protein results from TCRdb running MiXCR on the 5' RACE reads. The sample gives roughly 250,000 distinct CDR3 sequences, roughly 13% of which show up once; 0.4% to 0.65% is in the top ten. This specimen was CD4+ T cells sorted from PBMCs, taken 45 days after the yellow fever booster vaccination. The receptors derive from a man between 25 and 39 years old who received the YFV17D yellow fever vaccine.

CDR3 sequence: CASSQGAAGFPAGELFF. The CDR3 bases are TGTGCCAGCAGCCAAGGGGCAGCGGGATTCCCCGCCGGGGAGCTGTTTTTT. The V call is TRBV14, the J call TRBJ2-2; 7 nucleotides line up with TRBD2. CDR3 length equals 17 residues. The germline V gene encodes CDR1 SGHDN and CDR2 FVKESK. Unmatched junction bases numbered 11, after V lost 1 base and J lost 6 bases.

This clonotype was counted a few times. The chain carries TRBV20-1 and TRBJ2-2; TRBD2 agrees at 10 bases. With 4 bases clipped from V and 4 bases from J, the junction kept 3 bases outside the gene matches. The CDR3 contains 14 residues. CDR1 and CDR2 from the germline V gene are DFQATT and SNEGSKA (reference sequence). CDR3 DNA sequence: TGCAGTGCTAAACTAGCGGGAAGCACCGGGGAGCTGTTTTTT. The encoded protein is CSAKLAGSTGELFF.

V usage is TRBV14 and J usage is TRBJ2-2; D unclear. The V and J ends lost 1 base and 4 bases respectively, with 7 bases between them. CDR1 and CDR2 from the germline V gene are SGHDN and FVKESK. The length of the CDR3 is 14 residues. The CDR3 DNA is TGTGCCAGCAGCCAAGTGGTCAGCACCGGGGAGCTGTTTTTT. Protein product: CASSQVVSTGELFF.

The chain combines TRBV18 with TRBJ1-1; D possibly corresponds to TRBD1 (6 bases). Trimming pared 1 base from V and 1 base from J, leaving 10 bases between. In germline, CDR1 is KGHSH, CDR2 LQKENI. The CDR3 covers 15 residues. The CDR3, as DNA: TGTGCCAGCTCACCACTAGGACAGTGGAACACTGAAGCTTTCTTT. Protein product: CASSPLGQWNTEAFF.

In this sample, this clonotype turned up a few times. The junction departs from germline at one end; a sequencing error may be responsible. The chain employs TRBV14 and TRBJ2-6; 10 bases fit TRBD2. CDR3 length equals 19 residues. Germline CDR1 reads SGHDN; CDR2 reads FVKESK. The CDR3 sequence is CASSEEALAGAPGANVLTF. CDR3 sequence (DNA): TGTGCCAGCAGCGAAGAGGCGCTAGCGGGAGCCCCCGGGGCCAACGTCCTGACTTTC. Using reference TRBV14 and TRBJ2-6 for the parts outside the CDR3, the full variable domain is EAGVTQFPSHSVIEKGQTVTLRCDPISGHDNLYWYRRVMGKEIKFLLHFVKESKQDESGMPNNRFLAERTGGTYSTLKVQPAELEDSGVYFCASSEEALAGAPGANVLTFGAGSRLTVL.

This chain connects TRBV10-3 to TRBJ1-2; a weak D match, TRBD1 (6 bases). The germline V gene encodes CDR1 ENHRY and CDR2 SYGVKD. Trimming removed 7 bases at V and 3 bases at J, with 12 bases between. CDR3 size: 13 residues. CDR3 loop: CAIKQQGYYGYTF. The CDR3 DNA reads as TGTGCCATCAAGCAGCAGGGGTACTATGGCTACACCTTC.

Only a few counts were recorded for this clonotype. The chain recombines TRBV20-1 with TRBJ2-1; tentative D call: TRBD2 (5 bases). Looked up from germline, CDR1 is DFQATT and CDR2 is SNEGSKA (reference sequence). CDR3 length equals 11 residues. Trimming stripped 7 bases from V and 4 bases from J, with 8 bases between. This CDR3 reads CSGRVYNEQFF. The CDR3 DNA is TGCAGTGGGCGGGTTTACAATGAGCAGTTCTTC.

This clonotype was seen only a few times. The CDR3 nucleotides are TGCGCCAGCAGCTTGGACACACCTGGGGCCAACGTCCTGACTTTC. Its protein product is CASSLDTPGANVLTF. The rearrangement joins TRBV5-1 to TRBJ2-6; D gene unclear. Germline values: CDR1 SGHRS, CDR2 YFSETQ. This CDR3 is 15 amino acids long. Trimming shortened V by 0 bases and J by 2 bases, and 6 bases separated the two germline ends.

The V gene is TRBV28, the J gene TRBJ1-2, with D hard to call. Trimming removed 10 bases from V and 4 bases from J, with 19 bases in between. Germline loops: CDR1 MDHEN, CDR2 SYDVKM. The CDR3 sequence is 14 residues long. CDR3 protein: CATKREYNTYGYTF. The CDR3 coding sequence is TGTGCCACCAAACGGGAATATAACACCTATGGCTACACCTTC.

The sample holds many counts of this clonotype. The CDR3 region has the DNA TGTGCCAGCAGCCGAGGACTAGCGGGTAGCACAGATACGCAGTATTTT. Protein sequence: CASSRGLAGSTDTQYF. V usage is TRBV4-2 and J usage is TRBJ2-3; 11 bases are shared with TRBD2. The CDR3 length is 16 residues. With 4 bases clipped from V and 0 bases from J, the junction kept 3 bases outside the gene matches. CDR1 is LGHNA and CDR2 is YNFKEQ in the germline V gene.

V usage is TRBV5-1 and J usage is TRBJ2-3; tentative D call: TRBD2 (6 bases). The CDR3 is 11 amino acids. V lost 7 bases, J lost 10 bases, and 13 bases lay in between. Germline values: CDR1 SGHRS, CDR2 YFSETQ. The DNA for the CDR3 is TGCGCCAGCTCCAACGGGGAGGCGCAGTATTTT. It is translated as CASSNGEAQYF.

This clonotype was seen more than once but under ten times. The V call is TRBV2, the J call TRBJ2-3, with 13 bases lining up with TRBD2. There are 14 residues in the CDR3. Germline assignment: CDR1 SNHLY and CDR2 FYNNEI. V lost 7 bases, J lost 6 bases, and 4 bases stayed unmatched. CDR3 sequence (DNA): TGTGCCAGCATCAGGACTAGCGGGAGCGATACGCAGTATTTT. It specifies CASIRTSGSDTQYF.

CDR3: CSARDLPRRNNEQFF. The CDR3 nucleotides are TGCAGTGCTAGAGACCTCCCCCGGAGAAACAATGAGCAGTTCTTC. This chain uses TRBV20-1 with TRBJ2-1; no clear D gene. The V end was cut by 0 bases, the J end by 5 bases, with 14 bases between. The CDR3 has 15 amino acids. Germline CDR1 reads DFQATT; CDR2 reads SNEGSKA (reference sequence).

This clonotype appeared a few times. This CDR3 is CASSQDLAGVSSYNSPLHF. The CDR3 region has the DNA TGCGCCAGCAGCCAAGATCTGGCAGGCGTGAGCTCCTATAATTCACCCCTCCACTTT. The chain recombines TRBV4-3 with TRBJ1-6; no clear D. This CDR3 has 19 amino acids. V lost 0 bases to trimming and J lost 0 bases, with 15 bases between them. Germline lookup yields CDR1 LGHNA and CDR2 YSLEER.

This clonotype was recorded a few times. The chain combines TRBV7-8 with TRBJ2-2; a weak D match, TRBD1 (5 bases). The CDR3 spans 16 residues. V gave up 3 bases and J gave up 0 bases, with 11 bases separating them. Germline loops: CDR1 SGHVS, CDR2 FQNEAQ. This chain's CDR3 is CASSLRGHSNTGELFF. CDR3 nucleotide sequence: TGTGCCAGCAGCTTGCGTGGACATTCGAACACCGGGGAGCTGTTTTTT.

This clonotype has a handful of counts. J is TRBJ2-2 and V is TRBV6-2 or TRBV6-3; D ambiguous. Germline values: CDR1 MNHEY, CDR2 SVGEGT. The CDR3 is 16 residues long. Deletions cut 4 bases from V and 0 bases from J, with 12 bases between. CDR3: CASSFVWVSNTGELFF. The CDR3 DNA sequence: TGTGCCAGCAGTTTCGTGTGGGTTTCGAACACCGGGGAGCTGTTTTTT.

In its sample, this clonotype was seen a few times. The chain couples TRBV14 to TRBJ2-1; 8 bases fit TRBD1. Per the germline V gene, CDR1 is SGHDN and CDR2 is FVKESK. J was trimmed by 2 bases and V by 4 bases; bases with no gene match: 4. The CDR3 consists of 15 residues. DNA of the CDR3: TGTGCCAGCAGCCTATGGACAGGGACCTACAATGAGCAGTTCTTC. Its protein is CASSLWTGTYNEQFF.

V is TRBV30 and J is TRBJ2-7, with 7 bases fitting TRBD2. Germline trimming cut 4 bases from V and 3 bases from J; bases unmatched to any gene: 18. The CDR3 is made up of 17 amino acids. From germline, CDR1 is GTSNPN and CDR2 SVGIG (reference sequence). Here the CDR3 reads CAWTHKPPDSGVYEQYF. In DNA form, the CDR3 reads TGTGCCTGGACCCATAAGCCCCCAGACAGCGGGGTCTACGAGCAGTACTTC.

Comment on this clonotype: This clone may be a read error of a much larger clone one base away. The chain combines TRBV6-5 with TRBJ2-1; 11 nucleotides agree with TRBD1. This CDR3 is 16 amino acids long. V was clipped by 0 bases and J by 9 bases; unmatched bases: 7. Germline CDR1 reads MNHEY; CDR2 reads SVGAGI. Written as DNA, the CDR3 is TGTGCCAGCAGTTACTCGTTAGGGACAGGGGGGGTTGAGCAGTTCTTC. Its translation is CASSYSLGTGGVEQFF.

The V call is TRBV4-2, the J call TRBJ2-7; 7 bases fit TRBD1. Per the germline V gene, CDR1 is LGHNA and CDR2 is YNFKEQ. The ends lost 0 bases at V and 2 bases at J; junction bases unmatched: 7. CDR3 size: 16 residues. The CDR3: CASSQDQTGATYEQYF. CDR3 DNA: TGTGCCAGCAGCCAAGATCAAACAGGGGCTACCTACGAGCAGTACTTC.

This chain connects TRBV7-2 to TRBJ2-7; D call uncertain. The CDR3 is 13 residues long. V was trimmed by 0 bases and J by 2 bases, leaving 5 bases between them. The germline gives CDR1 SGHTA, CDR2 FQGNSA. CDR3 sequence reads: CASSLARTYEQYF. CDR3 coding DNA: TGTGCCAGCAGCTTAGCGCGGACCTACGAGCAGTACTTC.

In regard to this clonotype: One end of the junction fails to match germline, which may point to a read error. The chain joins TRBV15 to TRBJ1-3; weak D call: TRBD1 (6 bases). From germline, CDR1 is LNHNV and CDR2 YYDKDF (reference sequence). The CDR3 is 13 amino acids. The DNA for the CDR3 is TGTGCCACGAGTCGGACAGCTGGAAACTCCATATATTTT. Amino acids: CATSRTAGNSIYF.

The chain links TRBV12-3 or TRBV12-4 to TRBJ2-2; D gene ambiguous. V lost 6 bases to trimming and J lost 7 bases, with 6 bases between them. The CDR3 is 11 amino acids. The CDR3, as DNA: TGTGCCAGCAGCACGATCGGGGAGCTGTTTTTT. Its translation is CASSTIGELFF.